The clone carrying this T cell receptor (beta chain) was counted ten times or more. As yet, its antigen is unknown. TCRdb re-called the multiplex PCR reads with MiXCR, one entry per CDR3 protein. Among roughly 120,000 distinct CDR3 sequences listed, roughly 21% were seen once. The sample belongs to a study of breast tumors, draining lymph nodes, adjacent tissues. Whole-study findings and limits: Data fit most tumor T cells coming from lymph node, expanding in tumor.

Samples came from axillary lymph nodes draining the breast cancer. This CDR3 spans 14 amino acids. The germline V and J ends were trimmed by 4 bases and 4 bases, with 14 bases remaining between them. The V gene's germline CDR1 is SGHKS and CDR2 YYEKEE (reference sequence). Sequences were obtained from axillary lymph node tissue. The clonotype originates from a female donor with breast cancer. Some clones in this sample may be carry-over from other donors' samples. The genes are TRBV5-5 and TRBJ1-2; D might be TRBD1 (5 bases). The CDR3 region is CASSTARDGYGYTF. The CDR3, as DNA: TGTGCCAGCAGCACCGCACGGGACGGCTATGGCTACACCTTC.